The 14 T cell receptor beta chains presented below share a single source sample, sequenced in a study of shared clonotypes between healthy human individuals. Profiling relied on immunoSEQ multiplex PCR, and the TCRdb table lists in-frame clones only, not all of them. This table has some 1 million clones, approximately 68% appearing once. The source material was memory CD4+ T cells sorted from blood. Subset defined: CD45RA-negative fraction. The receptors were sampled from a man aged 18 to 30 in good health.

Worth noting for this clone: Compared with germline, one end of the junction differs, possibly owing to a read error. This chain connects TRBV7-7 to TRBJ2-1; weak D call: TRBD1 (5 bases). The CDR3 runs 15 residues. Germline V gives CDR1 SSHAT, CDR2 FNYEAQ (reference sequence). CDR3 nucleotide sequence: TGTGCTAGCAGCGTCCAGGGAAGTCTCACGGATGAGCAGTTCTTC. It specifies CASSVQGSLTDEQFF.

The gene calls are TRBV2 and TRBJ2-7; the D gene is possibly TRBD2 (6 bases). The germline V and J ends were trimmed by 5 bases and 3 bases, with 14 bases remaining between them. The CDR3 length is 14 residues. CDR1 is SNHLY and CDR2 is FYNNEI in the germline V gene. The CDR3 reads CASSTGRGFYEQYF. CDR3 in DNA: TGTGCCAGCAGTACTGGACGGGGGTTCTACGAGCAGTACTTC. The complete variable domain, with remaining parts taken from reference TRBV2 and TRBJ2-7, reads EPEVTQTPSHQVTQMGQEVILRCVPISNHLYFYWYRQILGQKVEFLVSFYNNEISEKSEIFDDQFSVERPDGSNFTLKIRSTKLEDSAMYFCASSTGRGFYEQYFGPGTRLTVT.

The V call is TRBV5-6, the J call TRBJ1-1; no firm D call. The CDR3 loop spans 14 amino acids. CDR1 SGHDT and CDR2 YYEEEE come from the germline V gene. V lost 0 bases and J lost 2, with 8 bases in between. CDR3 nucleotide sequence: TGTGCCAGCAGCTTGGGAGGCCCAAACACTGAAGCTTTCTTT. It codes for CASSLGGPNTEAFF.

The rearrangement links TRBV29-1 to TRBJ1-2; TRBD1 agrees at 7 bases. Germline V gives CDR1 SQVTM, CDR2 ANQGSEA. The CDR3 sequence is 12 residues long. V gave up 0 bases and J gave up 8 bases; unmatched junction bases: 3. The CDR3 spells CSVEEGQEGYTF. For the CDR3, the DNA is TGCAGCGTTGAAGAAGGACAGGAAGGCTACACCTTC. Full variable domain (rest looked up from reference TRBV29-1 and TRBJ1-2): SAVISQKPSRDICQRGTSLTIQCQVDSQVTMMFWYRQQPGQSLTLIATANQGSEATYESGFVIDKFPISRPNLTFSTLTVSNMSPEDSSIYLCSVEEGQEGYTFGSGTRLTVV.

This clone was recorded at least ten times. The rearrangement joins TRBV6-1 to TRBJ1-2; 8 positions agree with TRBD1. From germline, CDR1 is MNHNS and CDR2 SASEGT. CDR3 length: 14 amino acids. V trimming: 1 base; J trimming: 4 bases; junction bases outside the gene matches: 2. CDR3: CASSEVGTGYGYTF. The CDR3 region has the DNA TGTGCCAGCAGTGAAGTTGGGACAGGCTATGGCTACACCTTC.

This chain connects TRBV7-2 to TRBJ1-2; possible D gene TRBD1, 5 bases. The CDR3 is made up of 17 amino acids. Trimming left V 3 bases short and J 6 bases short, with 23 bases between. Germline assignment: CDR1 SGHTA and CDR2 FQGNSA. CDR3 sequence: CASSFAAGRQSPDGYTF. For the CDR3, the DNA is TGTGCCAGCAGCTTCGCCGCAGGGCGGCAATCACCCGATGGCTACACCTTC.

This clone showed up just once. V usage is TRBV5-1 and J usage is TRBJ1-1; D is perhaps TRBD1 (6 bases). In germline, CDR1 is SGHRS, CDR2 YFSETQ. The germline V and J ends were trimmed by 7 bases and 5 bases, with 12 bases remaining between them. The CDR3 length is 12 residues. The CDR3 sequence is CASGHGQTEAFF. The CDR3 DNA follows: TGCGCCAGCGGACATGGACAGACTGAAGCTTTCTTT.

This sequence joins TRBV7-3 and TRBJ1-1; D is undetermined. Germline loops: CDR1 SGHTA, CDR2 FQGTGA. The CDR3 runs 13 residues. Trimming stripped 1 base from V and 7 bases from J, with 10 bases between. CDR3 sequence reads: CASSLKGGVEAFF. The CDR3 DNA reads as TGTGCCAGCAGCTTAAAGGGAGGCGTTGAAGCTTTCTTT.

The chain's CDR3 is CALGKNDPGEKLFF. The CDR3 DNA sequence: TGTGCCTTGGGGAAAAATGACCCGGGCGAAAAACTGTTTTTT. This chain connects TRBV30 to TRBJ1-4; D unresolved. The germline V gene encodes CDR1 GTSNPN and CDR2 SVGIG (reference sequence). The CDR3 contains 14 residues. V was clipped by 7 bases and J by 8 bases, with 20 bases between them.

For this clone: This same CDR3 is encoded by further DNA sequences in the sample. The chain recombines TRBV18 with TRBJ2-1, with 8 bases identical to TRBD1. The ends lost 2 bases at V and 1 base at J; junction bases unmatched: 1. The CDR3 covers 15 residues. Germline V gene lookup returns CDR1 KGHSH and CDR2 LQKENI. CDR3 region: CASSPGTGSYNEQFF. The CDR3, as DNA: TGTGCCAGCTCACCAGGGACAGGTTCCTACAATGAGCAGTTCTTC.

This chain connects TRBV18 to TRBJ2-7, with 8 bases aligning to TRBD1. CDR3 length: 15 residues. Trimming took 3 bases from V and 3 from J; bases not matched to a gene: 7. Per the germline V gene, CDR1 is KGHSH and CDR2 is LQKENI. The CDR3 sequence is CASSPGQGAYYEQYF. The CDR3 bases are TGTGCCAGCTCACCGGGGCAGGGGGCTTACTACGAGCAGTACTTC.

The gene calls are TRBV18 and TRBJ2-1; D may match TRBD1 or TRBD2 (5 bases each). CDR1 is KGHSH and CDR2 is LQKENI in the germline V gene. The V gene lost 2 bases and the J gene lost 10 bases, with 18 bases spanning the gap. This CDR3 is 15 amino acids long. CDR3 amino acids: CASSPAGFGVVEQFF. CDR3 in DNA: TGTGCCAGCTCACCAGCAGGGTTCGGGGTGGTGGAGCAGTTCTTC.

The rearrangement uses TRBV28 and TRBJ2-5, with a tentative D call TRBD1 (6 bases). Matching the DNA end better, TRBJ2-7 makes the J call doubtful. CDR1 MDHEN and CDR2 SYDVKM come from the germline V gene. This CDR3 region has 16 residues. CDR3 nucleotide sequence: TGTGCCAGCAGTTTAGATACAGGGAAAAATACCTACGAGCAGTACTTC. As protein: CASSLDTGKNTYEQYF.

This clone was seen a single time. The CDR3 sequence is CATGTGTGVAFF. As DNA, the CDR3 is TGTGCCACCGGAACTGGGACAGGGGTTGCTTTCTTT. J is TRBJ1-1 and V is TRBV10-3, with TRBD1 matching 10 bases. In germline, CDR1 is ENHRY, CDR2 SYGVKD. The V and J ends lost 10 bases and 11 bases, in that order; junction bases with no gene match: 10. The CDR3 contains 12 residues.